Each of the 19 T cell receptor beta chains below was sequenced from the same sample in a study of T cell changes during pregnancy in multiple sclerosis. TCRdb keeps only in-frame clones here, not all; method: immunoSEQ multiplex PCR. This sample carries more than 60,000 clones, about 91% of them seen once, and the ten largest clones take about 0.85%. Specimen: peripheral blood, collected before pregnancy. Receptors originate from a female donor with multiple sclerosis, enrolled in a pregnancy study.

The chain uses TRBV19 and TRBJ2-3, with D unresolved. V lost 3 bases to trimming and J lost 0 bases, with 10 bases between them. The CDR3 consists of 15 residues. The V gene's germline CDR1 is LNHDA and CDR2 SQIVND (reference sequence). CDR3 nucleotide sequence: TGTGCCAGTAGTATTACTTACCCTAGCACAGATACGCAGTATTTT. This translates into CASSITYPSTDTQYF.

The chain recombines TRBV10-1 with TRBJ1-3; possibly TRBD1 for D (5 bases). Trimming took 0 bases from V and 0 from J, leaving 21 bases between them. Germline V lookup: CDR1 WNHNN, CDR2 SYGVQD (reference sequence). The CDR3 has 20 amino acids. CDR3 nucleotides: TGCGCCAGCAGTGAGTCTCTATCGGTCGGGGGATCCATCTCTGGAAACACCATATATTTT. Translating gives CASSESLSVGGSISGNTIYF.

In this sample, this clone turned up a few times. This rearrangement joins TRBV7-2 to TRBJ1-5; D not resolved. The CDR3 loop spans 15 amino acids. V was trimmed by 1 base and J by 2 bases, leaving 9 bases between them. Germline CDR1 and CDR2: SGHTA and FQGNSA. As DNA, the CDR3 is TGTGCCAGCAGCTTAGTCTTAACAGGCAATCAGCCCCAGCATTTT. Residues: CASSLVLTGNQPQHF.

This chain links TRBV6-6 with TRBJ2-4, with TRBD1 matching over 9 bases. The CDR3 has 15 amino acids. The germline CDR1 and CDR2 sequences are MNHNY and SVGAGI (reference sequence). V shed 10 bases, J shed 0 bases, and the junction held 7 bases outside the gene matches. This chain's CDR3 is CATSTGGLAKNIQYF. The CDR3 region has the DNA TGTGCCACCTCGACAGGGGGACTAGCCAAAAACATTCAGTACTTC.

The chain links TRBV19 to TRBJ1-2; D is ambiguous. V lost 4 bases and J 4 bases, leaving 19 bases between the germline ends. Germline V CDR1 and CDR2: LNHDA, SQIVND (reference sequence). The CDR3 loop spans 16 amino acids. CDR3 region: CASSNLTPGISYGYTF. The CDR3 DNA is TGTGCCAGTAGTAACTTAACCCCCGGGATAAGCTATGGCTACACCTTC.

This clone was seen a single time. The J gene is TRBJ2-5, the V gene TRBV14, with D uncertain. Germline V gives CDR1 SGHDN, CDR2 FVKESK. With 4 bases removed from V and 5 bases from J, the gap between germline ends came to 8 bases. The CDR3 has 12 amino acids. DNA for the CDR3: TGTGCCAGCAGCCCATTCAGGGAGACCCAGTACTTC. Residues: CASSPFRETQYF.

The chain joins TRBV6-5 to TRBJ2-5; TRBD1 matches at 7 bases. Germline V gene lookup returns CDR1 MNHEY and CDR2 SVGAGI. V trimming: 8 bases; J trimming: 5 bases; junction bases outside the gene matches: 14. This CDR3 has 15 amino acids. The CDR3 here is CASGRQGEPQETQYF. CDR3 nucleotides: TGTGCCAGCGGCCGACAGGGAGAACCGCAGGAGACCCAGTACTTC.

The chain employs TRBV19 and TRBJ2-1; a possible D gene is TRBD2 (6 bases). V dropped 5 bases and J dropped 3 bases, with 11 bases sitting between them. Germline CDR1 reads LNHDA; CDR2 reads SQIVND (reference sequence). This CDR3 comprises 14 residues. This CDR3 is CASSVVSGYNEQFF. DNA of the CDR3: TGTGCCAGTAGTGTCGTTAGCGGCTACAATGAGCAGTTCTTC.

There are a few counts of this clone. V usage is TRBV29-1 and J usage is TRBJ2-1, with TRBD2 matching over 8 bases. The V and J ends lost 3 bases and 6 bases, in that order; junction bases with no gene match: 4. Germline V gene sequence: CDR1 SQVTM, CDR2 ANQGSEA. The CDR3 runs 13 residues. The CDR3 DNA sequence: TGCAGCGTTGAGTCCGGGACTAGCAATGAGCAGTTCTTC. It specifies CSVESGTSNEQFF.

The genes are TRBV7-9 and TRBJ2-7; D not certain. V lost 3 bases, J lost 0 bases, and 9 bases lay in between. This CDR3 has 14 residues. Germline V gives CDR1 SEHNR, CDR2 FQNEAQ (reference sequence). The CDR3 region is CASSFYGSSYEQYF. The CDR3 DNA reads as TGTGCCAGCAGCTTCTACGGGTCCTCCTACGAGCAGTACTTC.

This clone was detected only once. The chain links TRBV19 to TRBJ1-2, with 8 bases identical to TRBD1. CDR1 is LNHDA and CDR2 is SQIVND in the germline V gene (reference sequence). J lost 4 bases, V lost 4 bases, and 11 bases had no gene match. The CDR3 has 16 amino acids. The CDR3 coding sequence is TGTGCCAGTAGTAAAAAATTGGACAGGGACCCCTATGGCTACACCTTC. This sequence encodes CASSKKLDRDPYGYTF.

This chain connects TRBV30 to TRBJ1-1; D might be TRBD1 (6 bases). This CDR3 contains 12 residues. Trimming removed 2 bases from V and 8 bases from J, with 12 bases in between. The germline gives CDR1 GTSNPN, CDR2 SVGIG (reference sequence). The CDR3 spells CAWSSTGLEAFF. The CDR3 nucleotides are TGTGCCTGGAGTAGTACAGGGCTGGAAGCTTTCTTT.

This clone was seen once. This chain links TRBV7-2 with TRBJ1-6, with D unclear. The V end was cut by 5 bases, the J end by 5 bases, with 10 bases between. CDR1 SGHTA and CDR2 FQGNSA come from the germline V gene. This CDR3 is 14 amino acids long. The CDR3 region has the DNA TGTGCCAGCAGCCTCTTTGGAGATAATTCACCCCTCCACTTT. This translates into CASSLFGDNSPLHF.

The chain uses TRBV7-9 and TRBJ2-3; TRBD2 agrees at 12 bases. Germline CDR1 reads SEHNR; CDR2 reads FQNEAQ (reference sequence). The CDR3 consists of 18 residues. CDR3 residues: CVSTKTSGGIRSTDTQYF. The CDR3 DNA sequence: TGTGTTTCTACAAAGACTAGCGGGGGTATCAGGAGCACAGATACGCAGTATTTT.

The chain is built from TRBV6-5 and TRBJ2-7; D unresolved. V was trimmed by 5 bases and J by 3 bases, leaving 5 bases between them. Per the germline V gene, CDR1 is MNHEY and CDR2 is SVGAGI. The CDR3 contains 11 residues. As DNA, the CDR3 is TGTGCCAGCAGTCCCCTCTACGAGCAGTACTTC. This encodes CASSPLYEQYF.

V gene TRBV7-2 combines with J gene TRBJ1-2; D unresolved. Trimming shortened V by 5 bases and J by 4 bases, and 11 bases separated the two germline ends. This CDR3 region has 13 residues. Germline V gene sequence: CDR1 SGHTA, CDR2 FQGNSA. As DNA, the CDR3 is TGTGCCAGCAGCCCAAACATTGGCTATGGCTACACCTTC. It specifies CASSPNIGYGYTF.

This chain joins TRBV25-1 and TRBJ2-2, with D possibly being TRBD2 (5 bases). This CDR3 contains 17 residues. The germline V gene has CDR1 MGHDK and CDR2 SYGVNS. Trimming shortened V by 2 bases and J by 4 bases, and 17 bases separated the two germline ends. The CDR3 DNA is TGTGCCAGCAGTGAAATCGCTATGGCCCGGGGCACCGGGGAGCTGTTTTTT. Translated, it gives CASSEIAMARGTGELFF.

J is TRBJ2-1 and V is TRBV2; 11 bases agree with TRBD2. Trimming took 7 bases from V and 2 from J; bases not matched to a gene: 7. The CDR3 length is 16 residues. Germline assignment: CDR1 SNHLY and CDR2 FYNNEI. CDR3: CASNLLAGGTYNEQFF. CDR3 nucleotide sequence: TGTGCCAGCAACCTCCTAGCGGGGGGTACCTACAATGAGCAGTTCTTC.

This clone was found once. Mismatch with germline at one junction end may stem from a read error. V gene TRBV18 combines with J gene TRBJ1-5, with 9 bases matching TRBD1. The CDR3 totals 14 residues. Germline-derived CDR1 and CDR2 are KGHSH and LQKENI. CDR3 region: CASSPQGAFQPQHF. In DNA form, the CDR3 reads TGTGCCAGCTCTCCACAGGGGGCGTTTCAGCCCCAGCATTTT.